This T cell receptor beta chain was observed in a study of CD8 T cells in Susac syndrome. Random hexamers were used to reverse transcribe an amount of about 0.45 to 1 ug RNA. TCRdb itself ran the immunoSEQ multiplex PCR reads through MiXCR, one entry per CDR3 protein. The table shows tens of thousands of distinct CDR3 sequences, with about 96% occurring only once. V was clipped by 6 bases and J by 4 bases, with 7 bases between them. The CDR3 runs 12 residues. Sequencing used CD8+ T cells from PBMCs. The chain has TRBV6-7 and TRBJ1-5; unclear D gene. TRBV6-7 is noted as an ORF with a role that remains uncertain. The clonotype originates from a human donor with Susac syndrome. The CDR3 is CASRQPNQPQHF. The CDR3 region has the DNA TGTGCCAGCAGACAGCCGAATCAGCCCCAGCATTTT.